This TCR beta chain is drawn from a study of T-cell reconstitution after alpha-beta-depleted transplantation in children (TCRdb year 2016). With respect to the entire study: The study quantitatively tracked T-cell immune reconstitution after TCRalphabeta/CD19-depleted allogeneic hematopoietic cell transplantation in children using TCR repertoire profiling.

After removal of 3 bases from V and 2 bases from J, the junction retains 5 bases not matched to a gene. The CDR3, from cysteine to phenylalanine, totals 15 residues. Only CDR3 DNA remains: 45 bases, in frame from the first base. The germline V gene supplies CDR1 LGHNA and CDR2 YNFKEQ. Library preparation employed PCR. Sequencing was performed on an Illumina HiSeq 2500. TCR library preparation used molecular barcoding, with unique molecular identifiers applied to normalize quantification of the TCRbeta repertoire. The public reads were reprocessed in TCRdb via fastp at Q25 and MiXCR, keeping in-frame beta chains. One record per CDR3 amino acid sequence lists the most common genes and DNA. The sample table contains around 240,000 distinct CDR3 sequences; only one count was recorded for about 9.6% of them. The top ten hold about 4.9% of the sample. This clonotype was found a few times. There is no known antigen for this receptor. Nothing much larger sits one base from this clone, and base qualities are not available.

The material was PBMCs from the stem cell graft donor, obtained from the stem cell graft. The source of this sequence is a human donor who donated a stem cell graft to a child with SCID. The chain couples TRBV4-2 to TRBJ2-7, and TRBD1 aligns with 9 junction nucleotides. In nucleotides, the sequence is TGTGCCAGCAGCCAGACGGACAGGGGTCCCTACGAGCAGTACTTC. Translated, it reads CASSQTDRGPYEQYF.